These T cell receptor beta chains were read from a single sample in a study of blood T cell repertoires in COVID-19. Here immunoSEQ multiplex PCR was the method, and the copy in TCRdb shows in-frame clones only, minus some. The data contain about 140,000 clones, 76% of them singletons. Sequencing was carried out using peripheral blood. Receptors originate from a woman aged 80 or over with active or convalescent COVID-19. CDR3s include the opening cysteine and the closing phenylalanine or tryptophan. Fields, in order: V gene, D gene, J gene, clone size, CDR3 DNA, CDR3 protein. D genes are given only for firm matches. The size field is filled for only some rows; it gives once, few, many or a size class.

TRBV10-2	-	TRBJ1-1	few	TGCGCCAGCAGTGAGAAGGGGGTGAACACTGAAGCTTTCTTT	CASSEKGVNTEAFF
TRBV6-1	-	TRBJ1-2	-	TGTGCCAGCAGTGAAGCAGGTCCAGGGTACAACTATGGCTACACCTTC	CASSEAGPGYNYGYTF
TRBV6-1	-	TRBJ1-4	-	TGTGCCAGCAGTGAGACGCGGGCAACTAATGAAAAACTGTTTTTT	CASSETRATNEKLFF
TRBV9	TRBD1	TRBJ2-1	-	TGTGCCAGCAGCCCCCGAGGGTGGACAGGGGGCCTCAATGAGCAGTTCTTC	CASSPRGWTGGLNEQFF
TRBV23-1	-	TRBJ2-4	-	TGCGCCAGCAGTCAACGGACAGTACTCCTAGCCAAAAACATTCAGTACTTC	CASSQRTVLLAKNIQYF
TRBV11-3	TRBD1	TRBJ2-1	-	TGTGCCAGCAGCACGGGACAGGGGCCCTACAATGAGCAGTTCTTC	CASSTGQGPYNEQFF
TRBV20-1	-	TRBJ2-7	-	TGCAGTGCTAGTCGAGCGGGTCCCTACGAGCAGTACTTC	CSASRAGPYEQYF
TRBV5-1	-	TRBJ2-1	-	TGCGCCAGCAGCACCACAGGGACTGAGCAGTTCTTC	CASSTTGTEQFF
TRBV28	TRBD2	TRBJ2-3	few	TGTGCCAGCAGTTTAGTATCCAGCGGGGGGTTCACAGATACGCAGTATTTT	CASSLVSSGGFTDTQYF
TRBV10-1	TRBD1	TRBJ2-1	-	TGCGCCAGCAGTGGACAGGGCCTCCAAGTCTCCTACAATGAGCAGTTCTTC	CASSGQGLQVSYNEQFF
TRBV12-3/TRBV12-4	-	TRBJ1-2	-	TGTGCCAGCAGTTTAGCAGGGAGGAATGGCTACACCTTC	CASSLAGRNGYTF
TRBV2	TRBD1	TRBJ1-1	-	TGTGCCAGCAGAAGGGACAGAAGCAACACTGAAGCTTTCTTT	CASRRDRSNTEAFF
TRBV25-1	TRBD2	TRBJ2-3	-	TGTGCCAGCAGTAGCTATAGCGGGGCTAGCACAGATACGCAGTATTTT	CASSSYSGASTDTQYF
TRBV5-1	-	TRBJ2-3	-	TGCGCCAGCAGCTTAGCGTCCGATACGCAGTATTTT	CASSLASDTQYF
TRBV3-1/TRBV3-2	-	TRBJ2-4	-	TGTGCCTCCGCGAGGGCATCCAAAAACATTCAGTACTTC	CASARASKNIQYF
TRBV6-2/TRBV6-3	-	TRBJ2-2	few	TGTGCCAGCAGCCGTAGCCTAGGCTACACCGGGGAGCTGTTTTTT	CASSRSLGYTGELFF
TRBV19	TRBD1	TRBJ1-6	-	TGTGCCAGTAGAAAGGGACAGGATTCACCCCTCCACTTT	CASRKGQDSPLHF
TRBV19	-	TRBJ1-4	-	TGTGCCAGCGGAGTTGAAAAACTGTTTTTT	CASGVEKLFF
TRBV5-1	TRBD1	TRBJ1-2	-	TGCGCCAGCCGAACGGGGACAGCGATGGGCTACACCTTC	CASRTGTAMGYTF
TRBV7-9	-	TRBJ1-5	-	TGTGCCAGCAGCTCATCCACGGGGTACCAGCCCCAGCATTTT	CASSSSTGYQPQHF
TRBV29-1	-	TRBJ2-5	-	TGCAGCGTTGATGGGGGGGAGACCCAGTACTTC	CSVDGGETQYF
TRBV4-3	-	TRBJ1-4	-	TGCGCCAGCAGCCAAGATCTGAGTACCCCGGATGAAAAACTGTTTTTT	CASSQDLSTPDEKLFF
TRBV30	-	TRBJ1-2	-	TGTGCCTGGAGTCTCTCGAAAAGCGGCTACACCTTC	CAWSLSKSGYTF
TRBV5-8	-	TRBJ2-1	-	TGTGCCAGCAGCGACCCCGGAAGGATAGGGGATGAGCAGTTCTTC	CASSDPGRIGDEQFF
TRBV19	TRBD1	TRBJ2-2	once	TGTGCCAGCGGGACAGGGGGCTGGAGCACCGGGGAGCTGTTTTTT	CASGTGGWSTGELFF
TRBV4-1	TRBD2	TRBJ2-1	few	TGCGCCAGCAGCCCCACAGAACTAGCGGGGGATGAGCAGTTCTTC	CASSPTELAGDEQFF
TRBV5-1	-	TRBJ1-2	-	TGCGCCAGCAGCCCCGGCGGGGCCTATGGCTACACCTTC	CASSPGGAYGYTF
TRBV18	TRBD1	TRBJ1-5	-	TGTGCCAGCTCGCCGACAGGGGATAGCAATCAGCCCCAGCATTTT	CASSPTGDSNQPQHF
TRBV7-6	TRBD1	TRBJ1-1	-	TGTGCCAGCAGCAAGGGGGCCAGGAACACTGAAGCTTTCTTT	CASSKGARNTEAFF
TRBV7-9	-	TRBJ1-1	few	TGTGCCAGCAGATCTACAGGGTCGGCCAGGGAAGCTTTCTTT	CASRSTGSAREAFF
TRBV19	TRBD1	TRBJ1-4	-	TGTGCCAGTAGTATAAGTGGGACAGCGAATGAAAAACTGTTTTTT	CASSISGTANEKLFF
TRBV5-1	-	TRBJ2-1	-	TGCGCCAGCAGCCCAGACAATGAGCAGTTCTTC	CASSPDNEQFF
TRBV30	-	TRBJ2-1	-	TGTGCCTTGAGCGGTTACTCCTACAATGAGCAGTTCTTC	CALSGYSYNEQFF
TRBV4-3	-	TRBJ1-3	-	TGCGCCAGCAGCGAAACTCGGACAGCTAGAGCGAACACCATATATTTT	CASSETRTARANTIYF
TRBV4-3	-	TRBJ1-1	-	TGCGCCAGCAGCTTCGGGACACCGAACACTGAAGCTTTCTTT	CASSFGTPNTEAFF
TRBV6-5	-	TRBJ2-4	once	TGTGCCAGCAGTTACTCGAGCCGAGGAGCCAAAAACATTCAGTACTTC	CASSYSSRGAKNIQYF
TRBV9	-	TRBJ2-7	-	TGTGCCAGCAGCGTAACACTAGGAACCTACGAGCAGTACTTC	CASSVTLGTYEQYF
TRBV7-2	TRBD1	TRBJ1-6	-	TGTGCCAGCAGCGTAAGACAGGGTTTGAATTCACCCCTCCACTTT	CASSVRQGLNSPLHF
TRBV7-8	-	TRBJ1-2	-	TGTGCCAGCAGCGCACAGACAGTCCAAGTAGATGGCTACACCTTC	CASSAQTVQVDGYTF
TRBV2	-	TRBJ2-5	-	TGTGCCAGCAGGGGCCCAGGGTCCCAAGAGACCCAGTACTTC	CASRGPGSQETQYF
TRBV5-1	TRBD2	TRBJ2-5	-	TGCGCCAGCACCCTCCAACCATCTAGCGGAGTTGAGACCCAGTACTTC	CASTLQPSSGVETQYF
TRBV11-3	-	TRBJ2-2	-	TGTGCCAGTTGTCCAGGGAACACCGGGGAGCTGTTTTTT	CASCPGNTGELFF
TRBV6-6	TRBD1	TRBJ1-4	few	TGTGCCAGCAGTTCCCATCAGACAGGGGGAGGGGAACTGTTTTTT	CASSSHQTGGGELFF
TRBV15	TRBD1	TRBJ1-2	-	TGTGCCACCAGCAGACGATTCAGGGGGCGAGGCTACACCTTC	CATSRRFRGRGYTF
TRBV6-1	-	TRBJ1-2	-	TGTGCCAGCAGTGAAGCTCTGGACAGCAACTATGGCTACACCTTC	CASSEALDSNYGYTF
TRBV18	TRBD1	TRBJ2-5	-	TGTGCCAGCTCACCAGTTTTGAACAGGGGGCTTCGGGAGACCCAGTACTTC	CASSPVLNRGLRETQYF
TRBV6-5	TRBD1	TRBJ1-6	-	TGTGCCAGCAGCGGGGACAGGGGGAGAAATTCACCCCTCCACTTT	CASSGDRGRNSPLHF
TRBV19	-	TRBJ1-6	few	TGTGCCAGTACCGAAGATCGACGGGATAATTCACCCCTCCACTTT	CASTEDRRDNSPLHF
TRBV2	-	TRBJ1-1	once	TGTGCCAGCAGTCGGGTGGAAGTTGGTGAAGCTTTCTTT	CASSRVEVGEAFF
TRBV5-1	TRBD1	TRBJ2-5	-	TGCGCCAGCAGCTTGGGACAGGGTAGGCAAGAGACCCAGTACTTC	CASSLGQGRQETQYF
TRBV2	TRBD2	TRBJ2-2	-	TGTGCCAGCAGTGAATTAGCGGGGGCGAACACCGGGGAGCTGTTTTTT	CASSELAGANTGELFF
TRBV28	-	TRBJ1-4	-	TGTGCCAGCAGCGAGTCTGTCGGGGGATTCGGTAATGAAAAACTGTTTTTT	CASSESVGGFGNEKLFF
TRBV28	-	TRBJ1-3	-	TGTGCCAGCAGGTACCCCGGGGCTGGAAACACCATATATTTT	CASRYPGAGNTIYF
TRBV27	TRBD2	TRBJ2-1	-	TGTGCCAGCGTCTCCGGGACTAGCGGAAACAATGAGCAGTTCTTC	CASVSGTSGNNEQFF
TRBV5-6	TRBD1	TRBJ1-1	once	TGTGCCAGCAGCTTGGCCGGACAGGGTGCGGGCACTGAAGCTTTCTTT	CASSLAGQGAGTEAFF
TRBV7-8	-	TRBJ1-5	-	TGTGCCAGCAGCCGGGGAGTAGTTAGCAATCAGCCCCAGCATTTT	CASSRGVVSNQPQHF
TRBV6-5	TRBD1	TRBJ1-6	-	TGTGCCAGCAGGGGACAGGGATTCAGCTCACCCCTCCACTTT	CASRGQGFSSPLHF